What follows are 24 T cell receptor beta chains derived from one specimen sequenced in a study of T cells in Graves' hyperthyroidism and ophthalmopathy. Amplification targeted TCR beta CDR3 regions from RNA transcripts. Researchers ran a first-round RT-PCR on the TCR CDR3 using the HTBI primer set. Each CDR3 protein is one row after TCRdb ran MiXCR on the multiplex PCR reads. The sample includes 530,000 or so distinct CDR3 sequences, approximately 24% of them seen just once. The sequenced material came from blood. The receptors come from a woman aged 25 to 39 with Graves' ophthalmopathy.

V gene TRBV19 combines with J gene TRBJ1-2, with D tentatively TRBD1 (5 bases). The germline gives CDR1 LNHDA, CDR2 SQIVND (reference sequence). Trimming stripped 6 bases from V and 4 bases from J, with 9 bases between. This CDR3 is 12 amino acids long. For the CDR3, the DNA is TGTGCCAGTAGCAGGGCAGTCTATGGCTACACCTTC. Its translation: CASSRAVYGYTF.

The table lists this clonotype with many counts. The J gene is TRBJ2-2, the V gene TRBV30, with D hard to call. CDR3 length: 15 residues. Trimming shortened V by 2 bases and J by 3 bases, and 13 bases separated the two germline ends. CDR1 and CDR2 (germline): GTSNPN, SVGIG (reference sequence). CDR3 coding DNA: TGTGCCTGGAGTCGCGACCGGGCCGACACCGGGGAGCTGTTTTTT. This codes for CAWSRDRADTGELFF.

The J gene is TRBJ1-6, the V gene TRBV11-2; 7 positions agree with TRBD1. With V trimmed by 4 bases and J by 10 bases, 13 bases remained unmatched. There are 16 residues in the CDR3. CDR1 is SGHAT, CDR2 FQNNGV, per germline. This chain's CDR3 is CASSSNRGPRISPLHF. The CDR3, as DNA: TGTGCCAGCAGCTCAAACAGGGGCCCTCGTATCTCACCCCTCCACTTT.

The CDR3 sequence: CASRADRGSSRYGYTF. CDR3 in DNA: TGTGCCAGCAGGGCGGACAGGGGCTCGTCTAGGTATGGCTACACCTTC. The J gene is TRBJ1-2, the V gene TRBV3-1; 9 nucleotides match TRBD1. V trimming: 6 bases; J trimming: 5 bases; junction bases outside the gene matches: 13. The CDR3 covers 16 residues. Germline V gives CDR1 LGHDT, CDR2 YNNKEL (reference sequence).

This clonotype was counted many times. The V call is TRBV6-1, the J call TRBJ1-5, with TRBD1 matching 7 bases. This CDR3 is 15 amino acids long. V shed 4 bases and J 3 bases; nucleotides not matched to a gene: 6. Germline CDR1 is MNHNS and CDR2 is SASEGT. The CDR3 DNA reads TGTGCCAGCAGTGCGTACAGGGGAAACAATCAGCCCCAGCATTTT. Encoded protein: CASSAYRGNNQPQHF.

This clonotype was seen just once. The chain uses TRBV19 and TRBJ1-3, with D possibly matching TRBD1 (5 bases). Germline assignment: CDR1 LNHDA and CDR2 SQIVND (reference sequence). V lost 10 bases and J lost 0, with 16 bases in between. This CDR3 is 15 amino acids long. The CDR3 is CATAPGTHSGNTIYF. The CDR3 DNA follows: TGTGCCACCGCACCGGGGACTCACTCTGGAAACACCATATATTTT.

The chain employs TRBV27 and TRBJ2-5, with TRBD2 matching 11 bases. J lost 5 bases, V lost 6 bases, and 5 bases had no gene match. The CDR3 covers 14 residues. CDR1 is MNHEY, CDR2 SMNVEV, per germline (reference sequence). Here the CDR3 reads CASRTSGIGETQYF. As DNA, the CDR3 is TGTGCCAGCAGGACTAGCGGGATAGGTGAGACCCAGTACTTC.

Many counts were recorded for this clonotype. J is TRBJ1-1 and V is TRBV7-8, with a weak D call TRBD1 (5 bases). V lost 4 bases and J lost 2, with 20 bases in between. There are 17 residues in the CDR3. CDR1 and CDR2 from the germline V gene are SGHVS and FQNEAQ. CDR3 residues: CASSSTHRQRGNTEAFF. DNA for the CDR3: TGTGCCAGCAGCTCCACTCATCGACAGCGGGGAAACACTGAAGCTTTCTTT. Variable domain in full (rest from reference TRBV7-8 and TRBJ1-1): GAGVSQSPRYKVAKRGQDVALRCDPISGHVSLFWYQQALGQGPEFLTYFQNEAQLDKSGLPSDRFFAERPEGSVSTLKIQRTQQEDSAVYLCASSSTHRQRGNTEAFFGQGTRLTVV.

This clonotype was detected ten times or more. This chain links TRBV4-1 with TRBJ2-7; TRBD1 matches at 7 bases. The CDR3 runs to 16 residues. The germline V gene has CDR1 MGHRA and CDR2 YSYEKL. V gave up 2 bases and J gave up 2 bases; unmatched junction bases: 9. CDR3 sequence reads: CASSQNIQGNPYEQYF. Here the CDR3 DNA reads TGCGCCAGCAGCCAAAATATACAGGGGAATCCCTACGAGCAGTACTTC.

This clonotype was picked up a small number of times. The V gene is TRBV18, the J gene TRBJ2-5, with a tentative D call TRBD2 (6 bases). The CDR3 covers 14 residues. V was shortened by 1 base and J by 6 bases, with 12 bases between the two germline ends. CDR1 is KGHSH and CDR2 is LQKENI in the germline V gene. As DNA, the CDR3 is TGTGCCAGCTCACCACGTGGGGGGTCGAAGACCCAGTACTTC. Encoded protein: CASSPRGGSKTQYF.

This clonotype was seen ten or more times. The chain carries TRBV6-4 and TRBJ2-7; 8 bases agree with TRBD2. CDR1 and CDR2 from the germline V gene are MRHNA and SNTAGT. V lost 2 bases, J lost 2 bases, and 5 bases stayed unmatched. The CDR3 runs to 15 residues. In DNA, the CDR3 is TGTGCCAGCAGTGACGCGGGGGGAGGGCCCTACGAGCAGTACTTC. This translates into CASSDAGGGPYEQYF.

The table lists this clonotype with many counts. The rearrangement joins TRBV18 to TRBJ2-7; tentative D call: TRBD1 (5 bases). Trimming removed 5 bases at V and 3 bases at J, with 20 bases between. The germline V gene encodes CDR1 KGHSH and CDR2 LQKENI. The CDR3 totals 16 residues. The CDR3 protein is CASSSRAGANNYEQYF. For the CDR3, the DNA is TGTGCCAGCTCATCCCGGGCTGGGGCCAACAACTACGAGCAGTACTTC.

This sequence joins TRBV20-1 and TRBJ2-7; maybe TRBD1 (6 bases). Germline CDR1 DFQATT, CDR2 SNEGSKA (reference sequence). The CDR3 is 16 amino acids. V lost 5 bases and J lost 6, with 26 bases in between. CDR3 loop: CSAGPFGRTDGREQYF. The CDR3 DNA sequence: TGCAGTGCTGGACCGTTTGGGCGGACAGATGGGCGCGAGCAGTACTTC.

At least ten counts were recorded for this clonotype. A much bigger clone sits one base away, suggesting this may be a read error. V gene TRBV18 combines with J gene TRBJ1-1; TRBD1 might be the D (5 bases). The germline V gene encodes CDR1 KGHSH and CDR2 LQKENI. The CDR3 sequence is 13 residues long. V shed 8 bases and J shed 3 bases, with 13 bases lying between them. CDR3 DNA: TGTGCCAGCAGCCCAGGGCAAGACACTGAAGCTTTCTTT. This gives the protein CASSPGQDTEAFF.

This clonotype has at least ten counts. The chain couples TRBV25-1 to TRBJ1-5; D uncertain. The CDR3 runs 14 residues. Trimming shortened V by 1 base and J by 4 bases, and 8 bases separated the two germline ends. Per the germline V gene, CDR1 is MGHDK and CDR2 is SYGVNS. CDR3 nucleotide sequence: TGTGCCAGCAGTGAATCATTGAGTAATCAGCCCCAGCATTTT. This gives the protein CASSESLSNQPQHF. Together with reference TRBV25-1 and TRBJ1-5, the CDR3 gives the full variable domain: EADIYQTPRYLVIGTGKKITLECSQTMGHDKMYWYQQDPGMELHLIHYSYGVNSTEKGDLSSESTVSRIRTEHFPLTLESARPSHTSQYLCASSESLSNQPQHFGDGTRLSIL.

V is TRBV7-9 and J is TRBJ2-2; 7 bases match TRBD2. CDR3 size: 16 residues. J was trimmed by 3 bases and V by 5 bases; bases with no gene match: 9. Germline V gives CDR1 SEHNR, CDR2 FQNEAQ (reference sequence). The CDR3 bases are TGTGCCAGCAGCCCCCGCGGGCTAGCGGACACCGGGGAGCTGTTTTTT. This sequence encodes CASSPRGLADTGELFF.

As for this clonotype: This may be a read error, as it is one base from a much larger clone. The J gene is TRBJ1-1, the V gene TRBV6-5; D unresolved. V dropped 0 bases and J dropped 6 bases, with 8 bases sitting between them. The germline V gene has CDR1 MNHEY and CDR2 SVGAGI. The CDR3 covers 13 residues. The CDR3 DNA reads TGTGCCAGCAGTTACTCGAAAGGTTCTGAAGCTTTCTTT. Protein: CASSYSKGSEAFF.

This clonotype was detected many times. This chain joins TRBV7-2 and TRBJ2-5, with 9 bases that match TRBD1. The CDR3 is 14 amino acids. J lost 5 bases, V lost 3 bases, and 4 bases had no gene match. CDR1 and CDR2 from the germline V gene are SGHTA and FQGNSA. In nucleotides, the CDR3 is TGTGCCAGCAGCTTTGACAGGGGGGGTGAGACCCAGTACTTC. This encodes CASSFDRGGETQYF.

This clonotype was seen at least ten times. CDR3 residues: CASSLDLIGGAGDTQYF. The CDR3 DNA reads TGTGCCAGCAGCTTAGATCTCATCGGGGGGGCCGGGGATACGCAGTATTTT. This sequence joins TRBV11-2 and TRBJ2-3, with 8 bases matching TRBD2. The CDR3 has 17 residues. J lost 6 bases, V lost 0 bases, and 11 bases had no gene match. Germline values: CDR1 SGHAT, CDR2 FQNNGV.

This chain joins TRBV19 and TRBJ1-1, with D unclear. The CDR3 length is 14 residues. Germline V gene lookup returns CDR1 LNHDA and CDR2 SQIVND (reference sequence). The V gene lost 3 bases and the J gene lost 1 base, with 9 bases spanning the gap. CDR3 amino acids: CASSIGRPNTEAFF. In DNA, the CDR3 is TGTGCCAGTAGTATTGGTCGGCCGAACACTGAAGCTTTCTTT.

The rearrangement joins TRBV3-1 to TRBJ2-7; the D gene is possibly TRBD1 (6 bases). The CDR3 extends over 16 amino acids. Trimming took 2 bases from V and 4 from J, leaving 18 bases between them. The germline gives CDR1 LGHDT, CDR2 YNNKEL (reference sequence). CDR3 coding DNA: TGTGCCAGCAGCCAACAAACCGGGACATTCAATTACGAGCAGTACTTC. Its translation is CASSQQTGTFNYEQYF.

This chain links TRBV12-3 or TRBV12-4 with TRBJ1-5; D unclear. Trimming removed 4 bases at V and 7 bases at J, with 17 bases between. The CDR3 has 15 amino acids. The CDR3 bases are TGTGCCAGCAGTTCCCGTGCCCTTCAAGAACAGCCCCAGCATTTT. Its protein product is CASSSRALQEQPQHF.

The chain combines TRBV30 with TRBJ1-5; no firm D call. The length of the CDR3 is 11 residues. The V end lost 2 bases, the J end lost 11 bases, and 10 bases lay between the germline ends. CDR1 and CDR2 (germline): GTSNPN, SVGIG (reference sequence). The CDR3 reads CAWSRGEAQHF. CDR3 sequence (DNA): TGTGCCTGGAGTCGGGGTGAAGCCCAGCATTTT.

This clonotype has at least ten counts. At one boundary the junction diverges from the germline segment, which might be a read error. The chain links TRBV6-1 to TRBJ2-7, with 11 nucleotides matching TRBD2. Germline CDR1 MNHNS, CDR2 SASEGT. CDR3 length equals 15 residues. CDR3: CASSEGTSGSYEQYF. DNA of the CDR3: TGTGCCAGCAGCGAAGGGACTAGCGGATCCTACGAGCAGTACTTC.